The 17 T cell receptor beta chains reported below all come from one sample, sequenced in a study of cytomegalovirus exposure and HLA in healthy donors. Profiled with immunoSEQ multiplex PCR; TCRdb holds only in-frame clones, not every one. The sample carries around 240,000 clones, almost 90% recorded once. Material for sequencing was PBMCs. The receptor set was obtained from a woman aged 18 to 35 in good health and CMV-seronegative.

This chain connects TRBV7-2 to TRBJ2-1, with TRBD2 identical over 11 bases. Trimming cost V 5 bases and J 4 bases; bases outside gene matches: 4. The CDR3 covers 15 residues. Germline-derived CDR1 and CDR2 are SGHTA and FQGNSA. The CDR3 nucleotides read TGTGCCAGCAGCGCTGGGACTAGCGGATACAATGAGCAGTTCTTC. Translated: CASSAGTSGYNEQFF.

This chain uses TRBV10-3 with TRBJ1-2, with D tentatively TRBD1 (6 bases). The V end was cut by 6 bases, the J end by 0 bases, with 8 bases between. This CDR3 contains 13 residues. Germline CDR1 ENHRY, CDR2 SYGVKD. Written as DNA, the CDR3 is TGTGCCATCAGGAGACAGGCTAACTATGGCTACACCTTC. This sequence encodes CAIRRQANYGYTF.

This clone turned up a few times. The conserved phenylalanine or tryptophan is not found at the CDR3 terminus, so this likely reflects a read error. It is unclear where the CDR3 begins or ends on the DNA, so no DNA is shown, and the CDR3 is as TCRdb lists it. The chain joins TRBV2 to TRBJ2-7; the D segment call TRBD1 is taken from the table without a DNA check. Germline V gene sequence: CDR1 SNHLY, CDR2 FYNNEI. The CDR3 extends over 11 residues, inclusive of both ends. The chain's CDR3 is CASSGQGAHLL.

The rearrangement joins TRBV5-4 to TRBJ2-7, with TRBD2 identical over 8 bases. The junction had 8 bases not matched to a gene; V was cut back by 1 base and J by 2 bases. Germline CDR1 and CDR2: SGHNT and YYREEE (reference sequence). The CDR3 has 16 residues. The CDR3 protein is CASSLYLGRGAYEQYF. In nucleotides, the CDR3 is TGTGCCAGCAGCTTGTACCTAGGGCGGGGGGCCTACGAGCAGTACTTC.

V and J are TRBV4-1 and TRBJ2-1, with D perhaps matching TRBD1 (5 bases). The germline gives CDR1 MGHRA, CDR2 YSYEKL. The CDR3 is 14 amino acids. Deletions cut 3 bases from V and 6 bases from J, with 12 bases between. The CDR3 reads CASSHTLGPNEQFF. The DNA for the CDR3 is TGCGCCAGCAGCCACACACTGGGGCCCAATGAGCAGTTCTTC.

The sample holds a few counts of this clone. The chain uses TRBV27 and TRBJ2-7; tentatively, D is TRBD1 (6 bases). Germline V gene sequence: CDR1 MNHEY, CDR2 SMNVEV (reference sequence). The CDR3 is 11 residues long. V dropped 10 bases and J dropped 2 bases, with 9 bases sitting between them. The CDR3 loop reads CATRTAYEQYV. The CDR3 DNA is TGTGCCACCCGGACAGCCTACGAGCAGTACGTC.

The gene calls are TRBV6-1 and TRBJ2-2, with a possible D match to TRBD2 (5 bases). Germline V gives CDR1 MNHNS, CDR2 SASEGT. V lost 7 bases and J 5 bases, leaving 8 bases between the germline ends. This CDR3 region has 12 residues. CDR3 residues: CASNEGTGELFF. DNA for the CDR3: TGTGCCAGCAACGAGGGTACCGGGGAGCTGTTTTTT.

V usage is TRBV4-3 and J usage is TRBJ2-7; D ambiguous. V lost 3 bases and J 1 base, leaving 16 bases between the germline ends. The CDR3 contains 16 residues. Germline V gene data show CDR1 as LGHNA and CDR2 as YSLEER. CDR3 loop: CASSHKTETKSYEQYF. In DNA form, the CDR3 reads TGCGCCAGCAGCCATAAAACAGAAACAAAATCCTACGAGCAGTACTTC.

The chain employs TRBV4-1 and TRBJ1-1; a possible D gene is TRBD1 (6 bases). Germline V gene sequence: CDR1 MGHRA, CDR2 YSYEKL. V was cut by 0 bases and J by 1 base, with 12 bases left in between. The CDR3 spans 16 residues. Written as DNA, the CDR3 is TGCGCCAGCAGCCAAGAGCGGGGGGCTGGGAACACTGAAGCTTTCTTT. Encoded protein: CASSQERGAGNTEAFF.

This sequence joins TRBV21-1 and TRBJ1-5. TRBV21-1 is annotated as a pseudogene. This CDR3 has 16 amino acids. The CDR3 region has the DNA TGTGCCAGCAGCGCCCTCTCGTTCGGTAGCAATCAGCCCCAGCATTTT. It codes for CASSALSFGSNQPQHF.

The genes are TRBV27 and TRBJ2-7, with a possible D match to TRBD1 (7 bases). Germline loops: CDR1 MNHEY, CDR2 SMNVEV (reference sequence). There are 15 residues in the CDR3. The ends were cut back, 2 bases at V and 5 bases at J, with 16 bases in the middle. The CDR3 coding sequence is TGTGCCAGCAGTTTACAGCCAGGGGGAGGCCACGAGCAGTACGTC. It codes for CASSLQPGGGHEQYV.

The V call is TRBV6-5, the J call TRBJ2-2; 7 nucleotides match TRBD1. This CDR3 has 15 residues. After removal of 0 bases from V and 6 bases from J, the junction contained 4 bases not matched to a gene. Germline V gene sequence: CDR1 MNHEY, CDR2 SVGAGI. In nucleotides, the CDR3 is TGTGCCAGCAGTTACTCAAGGCAGGGGGCCGGGGAGCTGTTTTTT. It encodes CASSYSRQGAGELFF.

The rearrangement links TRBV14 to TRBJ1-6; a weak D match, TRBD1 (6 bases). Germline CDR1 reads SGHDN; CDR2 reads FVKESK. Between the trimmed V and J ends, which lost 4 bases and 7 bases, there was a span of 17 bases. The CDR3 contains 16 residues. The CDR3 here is CASSPRWTVRNSPLHF. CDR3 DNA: TGTGCCAGCAGCCCAAGATGGACAGTTCGCAATTCACCCCTCCACTTT.

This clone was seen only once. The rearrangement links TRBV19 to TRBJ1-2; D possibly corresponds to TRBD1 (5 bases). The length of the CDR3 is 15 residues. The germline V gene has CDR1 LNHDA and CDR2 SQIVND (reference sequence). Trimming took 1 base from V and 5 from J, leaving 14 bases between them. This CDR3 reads CASSIVLGGMYGYTF. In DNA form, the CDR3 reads TGTGCCAGTAGTATAGTCCTCGGGGGAATGTATGGCTACACCTTC.

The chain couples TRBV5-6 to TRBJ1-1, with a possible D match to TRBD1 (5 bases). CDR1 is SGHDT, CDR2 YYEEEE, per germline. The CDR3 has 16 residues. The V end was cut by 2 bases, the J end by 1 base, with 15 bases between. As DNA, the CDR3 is TGTGCCAGCAGCTTAATGCTGGGCAGGGAGAACACTGAAGCTTTCTTT. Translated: CASSLMLGRENTEAFF.

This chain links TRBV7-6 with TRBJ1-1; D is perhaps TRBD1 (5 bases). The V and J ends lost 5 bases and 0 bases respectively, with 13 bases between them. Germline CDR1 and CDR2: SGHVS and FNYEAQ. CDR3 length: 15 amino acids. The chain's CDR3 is CASSPEDILNTEAFF. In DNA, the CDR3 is TGTGCCAGCAGCCCCGAGGACATACTGAACACTGAAGCTTTCTTT.

CDR3 region: CASSMYQGGYEQYF. In DNA form, the CDR3 reads TGTGCCAGTAGTATGTATCAGGGGGGCTACGAGCAGTACTTC. The gene calls are TRBV19 and TRBJ2-7, with D perhaps matching TRBD1 (7 bases). CDR3 length equals 14 residues. Looked up from germline, CDR1 is LNHDA and CDR2 is SQIVND (reference sequence). Trimming took 3 bases from V and 3 from J, leaving 12 bases between them.